The source of this T cell receptor beta chain is a study of beta chain features in type 1 diabetes. Study results and limitations: People with Type 1 diabetes carried modestly yet significantly shorter TCRB CDR3s in all four CD4+ subsets.

As regards this clone: Antigen specificity is unknown.

V was cut by 2 bases and J by 4 bases, with 17 bases left in between. Germline CDR1 reads MNHEY; CDR2 reads SVGAGI. The CDR3 sequence is 16 residues long. Every bit of the isolated RNA underwent reverse transcription, so sequencing read expressed TCRB transcripts. Generated by immunoSEQ multiplex PCR, the TCRdb table keeps only in-frame clones and is missing some. The sample lists over 500,000 clones, around 15% occurring once. Purity exceeding 98% was reached by all sorted populations. Source material: naive CD4+ T cells from blood. The origin of this receptor is a man younger than 30 in good health. The rearrangement uses TRBV6-5 and TRBJ1-1; D unclear. CDR3 loop: CASSYNWDSVVTEAFF. CDR3 in DNA: TGTGCCAGCAGTTACAACTGGGATAGCGTGGTCACTGAAGCTTTCTTT.